The entry below describes one T cell receptor beta chain. The target antigen is unknown. With V trimmed by 2 bases and J by 6 bases, 5 bases remained unmatched. CDR1 SQVTM and CDR2 ANQGSEA come from the germline V gene. The CDR3 contains 14 residues. Separate from the approximately 700-subject first cohort was the approximately 120-subject validation cohort, to which the donors belonged. These data come from a study of cytomegalovirus exposure and HLA in healthy donors. Study-level points and caveats: The tendency of first-cohort TCR clusters to co-occur in the approximately 120 validation repertoires was identified by a subsequent analysis. It was about 150 TCR beta chains that were listed as cytomegalovirus-associated.

The assay was immunoSEQ multiplex PCR, and TCRdb's table has in-frame clones only and misses some. The data show about 130,000 clones, 75% to 90% seen once. The chain combines TRBV29-1 with TRBJ1-2; 11 bases match TRBD1. Sequencing used PBMCs. The clonotype comes from a woman aged 18-29 years in good health and CMV-seronegative. The CDR3 coding sequence is TGCAGCGTTGAAATGGACAGGGGGCGGAATGGCTACACCTTC. It specifies CSVEMDRGRNGYTF.